There are many counts of the clone carrying this T cell receptor beta chain. TCR beta CDR3 regions were amplified from RNA. HTBI primers were the set used in a first-round RT-PCR of the TCR CDR3. TCRdb reanalysed the multiplex PCR reads using MiXCR and keeps one entry per CDR3 protein. The repertoire holds 530,000 or so distinct CDR3 sequences, with 46% as singletons. The source of the sample is a study of T cells in Graves' hyperthyroidism and ophthalmopathy. The ends were cut back, 7 bases at V and 0 bases at J, with 13 bases in the middle. Germline V lookup: CDR1 LNHDA, CDR2 SQIVND (reference sequence). CDR3 size: 16 residues.

V usage is TRBV19 and J usage is TRBJ2-6, with D uncertain. This TCR derives from a woman aged 18-29 years with Graves' hyperthyroidism. The sequencing sample was made of peripheral blood or thyroid tissue (not recorded which). The CDR3 sequence: CASNTRSSSGANVLTF. The CDR3 region has the DNA TGTGCCAGTAACACAAGGTCGTCCTCTGGGGCCAACGTCCTGACTTTC. The full variable domain, its missing parts supplied by reference TRBV19 and TRBJ2-6, is DGGITQSPKYLFRKEGQNVTLSCEQNLNHDAMYWYRQDPGQGLRLIYYSQIVNDFQKGDIAEGYSVSREKKESFPLTVTSAQKNPTAFYLCASNTRSSSGANVLTFGAGSRLTVL.